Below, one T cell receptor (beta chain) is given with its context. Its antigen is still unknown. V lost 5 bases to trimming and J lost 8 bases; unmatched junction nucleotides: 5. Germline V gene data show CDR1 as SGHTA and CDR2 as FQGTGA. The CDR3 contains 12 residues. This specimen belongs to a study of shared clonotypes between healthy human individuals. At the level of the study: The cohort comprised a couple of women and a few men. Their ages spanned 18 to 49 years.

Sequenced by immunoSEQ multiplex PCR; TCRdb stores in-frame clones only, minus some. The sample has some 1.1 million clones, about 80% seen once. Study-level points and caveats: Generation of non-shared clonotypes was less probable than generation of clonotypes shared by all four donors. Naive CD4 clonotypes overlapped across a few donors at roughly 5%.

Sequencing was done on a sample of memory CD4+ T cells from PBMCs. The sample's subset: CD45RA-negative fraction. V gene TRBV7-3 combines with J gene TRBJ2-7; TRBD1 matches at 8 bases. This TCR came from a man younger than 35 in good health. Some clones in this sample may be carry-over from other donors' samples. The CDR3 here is CASSNSGGKQYF. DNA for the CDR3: TGTGCCAGCAGCAATTCAGGGGGCAAGCAGTACTTC.